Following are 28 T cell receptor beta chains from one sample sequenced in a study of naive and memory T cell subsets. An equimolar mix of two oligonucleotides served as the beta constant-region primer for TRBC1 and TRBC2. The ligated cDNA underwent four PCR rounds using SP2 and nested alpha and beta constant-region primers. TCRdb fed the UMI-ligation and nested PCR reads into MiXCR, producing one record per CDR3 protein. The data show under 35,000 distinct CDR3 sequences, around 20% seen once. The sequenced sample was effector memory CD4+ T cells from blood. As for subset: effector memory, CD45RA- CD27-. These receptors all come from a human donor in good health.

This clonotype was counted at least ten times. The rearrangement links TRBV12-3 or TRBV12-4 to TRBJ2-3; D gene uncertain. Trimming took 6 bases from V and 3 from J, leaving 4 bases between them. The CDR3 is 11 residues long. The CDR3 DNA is TGTGCCAGCAGGAAAACAGATACGCAGTATTTT. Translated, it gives CASRKTDTQYF.

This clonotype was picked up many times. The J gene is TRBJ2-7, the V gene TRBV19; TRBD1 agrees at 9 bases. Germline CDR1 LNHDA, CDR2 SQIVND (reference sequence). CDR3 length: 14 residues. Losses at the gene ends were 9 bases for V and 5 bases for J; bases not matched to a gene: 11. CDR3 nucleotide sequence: TGTGCCAGCCGTGTCGGGACAGGGTTCGACGAGCAGTACTTC. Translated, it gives CASRVGTGFDEQYF.

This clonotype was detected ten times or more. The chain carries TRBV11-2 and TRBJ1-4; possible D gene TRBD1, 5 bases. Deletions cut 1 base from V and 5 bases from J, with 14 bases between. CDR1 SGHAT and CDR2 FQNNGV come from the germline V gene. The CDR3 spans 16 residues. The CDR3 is CASSLAGGGGNEKLFF. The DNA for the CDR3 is TGTGCCAGCAGCTTAGCTGGTGGTGGGGGAAATGAAAAACTGTTTTTT. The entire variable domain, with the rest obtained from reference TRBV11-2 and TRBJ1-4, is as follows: EAGVAQSPRYKIIEKRQSVAFWCNPISGHATLYWYQQILGQGPKLLIQFQNNGVVDDSQLPKDRFSAERLKGVDSTLKIQPAKLEDSAVYLCASSLAGGGGNEKLFFGSGTQLSVL.

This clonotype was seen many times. CDR3 sequence: CASSETGGGTEAFF. The CDR3 nucleotides read TGTGCCAGCAGCGAGACAGGGGGAGGAACTGAAGCTTTCTTT. This rearrangement joins TRBV6-1 to TRBJ1-1; 9 nucleotides agree with TRBD1. Per the germline V gene, CDR1 is MNHNS and CDR2 is SASEGT. J gave up 5 bases and V 6 bases, and 7 bases lay outside the gene matches. CDR3 size: 14 residues.

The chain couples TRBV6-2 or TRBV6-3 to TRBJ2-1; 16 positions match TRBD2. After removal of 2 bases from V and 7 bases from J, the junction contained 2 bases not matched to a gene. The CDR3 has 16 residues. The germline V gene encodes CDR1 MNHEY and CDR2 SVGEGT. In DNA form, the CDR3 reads TGTGCCAGCAGTTACGGGACTAGCGGGAGGGCTAATGAGCAGTTCTTC. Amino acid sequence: CASSYGTSGRANEQFF.

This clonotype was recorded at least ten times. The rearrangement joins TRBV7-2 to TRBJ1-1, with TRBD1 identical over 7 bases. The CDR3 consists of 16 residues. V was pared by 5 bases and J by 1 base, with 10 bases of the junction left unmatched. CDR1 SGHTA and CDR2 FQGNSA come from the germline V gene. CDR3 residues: CASSPRPGQWNTEAFF. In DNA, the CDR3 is TGTGCCAGCAGCCCTAGACCGGGACAGTGGAACACTGAAGCTTTCTTT. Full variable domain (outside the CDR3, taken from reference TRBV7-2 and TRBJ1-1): GAGVSQSPSNKVTEKGKDVELRCDPISGHTALYWYRQSLGQGLEFLIYFQGNSAPDKSGLPSDRFSAERTGGSVSTLTIQRTQQEDSAVYLCASSPRPGQWNTEAFFGQGTRLTVV.

This chain's CDR3 is CASSLARDRGSGQYF. The CDR3 nucleotides read TGTGCCAGCAGCTTAGCCCGGGACAGGGGGTCCGGCCAGTACTTC. The chain links TRBV7-2 to TRBJ2-5; TRBD1 matches 11 bases. V gave up 0 bases and J gave up 10 bases; unmatched junction bases: 7. Germline CDR1 and CDR2: SGHTA and FQGNSA. This CDR3 spans 15 amino acids.

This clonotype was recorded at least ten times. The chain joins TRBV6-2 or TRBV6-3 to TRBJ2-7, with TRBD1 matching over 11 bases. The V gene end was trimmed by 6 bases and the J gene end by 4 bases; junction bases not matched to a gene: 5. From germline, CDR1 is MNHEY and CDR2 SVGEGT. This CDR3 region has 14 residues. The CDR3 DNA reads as TGTGCCAGCAGGGCGGACAGGGGGCGATACGAGCAGTACTTC. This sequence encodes CASRADRGRYEQYF.

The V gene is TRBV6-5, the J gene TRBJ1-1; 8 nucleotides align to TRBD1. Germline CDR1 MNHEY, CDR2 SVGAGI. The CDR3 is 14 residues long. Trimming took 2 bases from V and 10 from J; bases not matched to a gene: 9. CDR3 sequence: CASSYETGEIGAFF. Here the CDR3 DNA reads TGTGCCAGCAGTTACGAGACAGGGGAAATAGGAGCTTTCTTT.

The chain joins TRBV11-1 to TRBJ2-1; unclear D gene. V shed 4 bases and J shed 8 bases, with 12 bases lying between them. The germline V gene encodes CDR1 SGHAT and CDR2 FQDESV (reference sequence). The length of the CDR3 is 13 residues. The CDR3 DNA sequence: TGTGCCAGCAGCTCCCCCCCGGGCTATGAGCAGTTCTTC. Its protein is CASSSPPGYEQFF.

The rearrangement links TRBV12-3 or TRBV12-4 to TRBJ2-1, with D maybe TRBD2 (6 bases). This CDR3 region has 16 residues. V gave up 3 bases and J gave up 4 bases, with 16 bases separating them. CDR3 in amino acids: CASSFIGSGKYNEQFF. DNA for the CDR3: TGTGCCAGCAGTTTTATTGGTAGCGGAAAGTACAATGAGCAGTTCTTC.

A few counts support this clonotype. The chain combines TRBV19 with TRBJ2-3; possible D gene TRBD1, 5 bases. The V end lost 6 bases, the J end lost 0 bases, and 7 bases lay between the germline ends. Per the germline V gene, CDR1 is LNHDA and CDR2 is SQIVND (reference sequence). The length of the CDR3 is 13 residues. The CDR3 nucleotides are TGTGCCAGTAGGACAGCCAGCACAGATACGCAGTATTTT. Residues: CASRTASTDTQYF.

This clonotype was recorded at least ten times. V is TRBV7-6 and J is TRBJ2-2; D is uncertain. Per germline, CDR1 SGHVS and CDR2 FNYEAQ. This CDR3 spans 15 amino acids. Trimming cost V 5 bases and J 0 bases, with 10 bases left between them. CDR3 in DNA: TGTGCCAGCAGCCCAAAACGCGCGAACACCGGGGAGCTGTTTTTT. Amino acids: CASSPKRANTGELFF.

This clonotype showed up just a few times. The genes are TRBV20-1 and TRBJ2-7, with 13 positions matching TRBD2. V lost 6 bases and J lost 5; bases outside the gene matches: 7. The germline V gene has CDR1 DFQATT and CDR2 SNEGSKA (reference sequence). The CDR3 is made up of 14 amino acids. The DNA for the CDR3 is TGCAGTGCCTGGACTAGCGGGAGTAAGGACGAGCAGTACTTC. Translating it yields CSAWTSGSKDEQYF.

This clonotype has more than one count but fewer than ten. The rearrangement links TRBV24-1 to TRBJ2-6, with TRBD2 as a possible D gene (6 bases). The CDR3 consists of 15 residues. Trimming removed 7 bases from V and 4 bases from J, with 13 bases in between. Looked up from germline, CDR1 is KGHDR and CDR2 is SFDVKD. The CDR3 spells CATSPAGSGANVLTF. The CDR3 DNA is TGTGCCACCAGCCCTGCGGGATCCGGGGCCAACGTCCTGACTTTC.

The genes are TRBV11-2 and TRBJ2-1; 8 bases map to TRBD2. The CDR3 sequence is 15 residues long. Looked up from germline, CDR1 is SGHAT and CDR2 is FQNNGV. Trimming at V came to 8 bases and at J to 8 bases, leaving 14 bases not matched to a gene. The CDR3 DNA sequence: TGTGCCAGCCGTAGGCCCGGGACTAGAATTTATGAGCAGTTCTTC. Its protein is CASRRPGTRIYEQFF.

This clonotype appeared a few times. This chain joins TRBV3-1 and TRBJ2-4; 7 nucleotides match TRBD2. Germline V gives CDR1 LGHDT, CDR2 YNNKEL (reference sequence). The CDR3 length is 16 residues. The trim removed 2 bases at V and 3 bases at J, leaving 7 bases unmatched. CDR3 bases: TGTGCCAGCAGCCAACTGGCGGGAGTAGGCAAAAACATTCAGTACTTC. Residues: CASSQLAGVGKNIQYF.

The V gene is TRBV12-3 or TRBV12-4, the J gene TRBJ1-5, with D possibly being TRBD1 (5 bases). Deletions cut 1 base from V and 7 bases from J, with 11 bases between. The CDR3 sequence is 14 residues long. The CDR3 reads CASSLVQGGQPQHF. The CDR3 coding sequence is TGTGCCAGCAGTTTAGTCCAGGGCGGCCAGCCCCAGCATTTT.

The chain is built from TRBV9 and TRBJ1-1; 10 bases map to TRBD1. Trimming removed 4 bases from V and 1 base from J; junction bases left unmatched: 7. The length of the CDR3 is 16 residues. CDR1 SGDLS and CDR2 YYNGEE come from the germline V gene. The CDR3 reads CASSQGQGKRNTEAFF. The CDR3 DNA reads TGTGCCAGCAGCCAGGGACAGGGGAAAAGGAACACTGAAGCTTTCTTT. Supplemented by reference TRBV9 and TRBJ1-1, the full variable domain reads DSGVTQTPKHLITATGQRVTLRCSPRSGDLSVYWYQQSLDQGLQFLIQYYNGEERAKGNILERFSAQQFPDLHSELNLSSLELGDSALYFCASSQGQGKRNTEAFFGQGTRLTVV.

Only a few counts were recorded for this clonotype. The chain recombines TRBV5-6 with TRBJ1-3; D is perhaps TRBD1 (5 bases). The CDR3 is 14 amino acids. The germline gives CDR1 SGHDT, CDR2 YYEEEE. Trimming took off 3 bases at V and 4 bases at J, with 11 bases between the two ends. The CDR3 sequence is CASSYGTRGNTIYF. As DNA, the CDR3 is TGTGCCAGCAGCTACGGGACGCGAGGAAACACCATATATTTT. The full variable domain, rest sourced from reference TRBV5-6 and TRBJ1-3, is DAGVTQSPTHLIKTRGQQVTLRCSPKSGHDTVSWYQQALGQGPQFIFQYYEEEERQRGNFPDRFSGHQFPNYSSELNVNALLLGDSALYLCASSYGTRGNTIYFGEGSWLTVV.

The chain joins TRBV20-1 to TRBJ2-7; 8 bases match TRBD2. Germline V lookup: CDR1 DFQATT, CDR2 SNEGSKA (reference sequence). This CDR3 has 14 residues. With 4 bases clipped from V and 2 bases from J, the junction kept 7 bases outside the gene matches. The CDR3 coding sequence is TGCAGTGCTACCCCTAGCGGGTACACCTACGAGCAGTACTTC. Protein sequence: CSATPSGYTYEQYF.

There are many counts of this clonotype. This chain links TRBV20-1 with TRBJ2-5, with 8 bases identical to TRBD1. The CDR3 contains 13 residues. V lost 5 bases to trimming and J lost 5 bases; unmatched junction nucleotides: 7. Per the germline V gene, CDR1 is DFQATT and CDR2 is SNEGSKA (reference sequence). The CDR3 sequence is CSAARTGLETQYF. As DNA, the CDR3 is TGCAGTGCTGCCAGGACAGGGTTGGAGACCCAGTACTTC.

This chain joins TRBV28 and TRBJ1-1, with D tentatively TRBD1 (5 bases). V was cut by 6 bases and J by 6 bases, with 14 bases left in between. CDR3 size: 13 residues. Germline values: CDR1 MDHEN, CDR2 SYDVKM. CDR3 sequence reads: CASRTPWGSEAFF. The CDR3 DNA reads TGTGCCAGCAGGACGCCTTGGGGGTCTGAAGCTTTCTTT.

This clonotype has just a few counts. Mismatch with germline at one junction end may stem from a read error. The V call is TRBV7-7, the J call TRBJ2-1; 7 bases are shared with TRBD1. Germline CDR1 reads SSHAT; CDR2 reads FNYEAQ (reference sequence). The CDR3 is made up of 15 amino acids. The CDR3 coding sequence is TGTGCTAGCAGCACCTGGACAGGTTTCGACAATGAGCAGTTCTTC. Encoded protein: CASSTWTGFDNEQFF. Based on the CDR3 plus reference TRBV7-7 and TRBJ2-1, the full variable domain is GAGVSQSPRYKVTKRGQDVTLRCDPISSHATLYWYQQALGQGPEFLTYFNYEAQPDKSGLPSDRFSAERPEGSISTLTIQRTEQRDSAMYRCASSTWTGFDNEQFFGPGTRLTVL.

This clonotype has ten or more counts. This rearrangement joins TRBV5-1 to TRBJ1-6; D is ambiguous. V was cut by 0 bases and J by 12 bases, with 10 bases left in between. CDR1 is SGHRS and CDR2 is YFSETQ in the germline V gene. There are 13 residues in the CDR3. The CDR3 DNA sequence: TGCGCCAGCAGCTTGGAGCCCTTGGGACCCCTCCACTTT. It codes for CASSLEPLGPLHF.

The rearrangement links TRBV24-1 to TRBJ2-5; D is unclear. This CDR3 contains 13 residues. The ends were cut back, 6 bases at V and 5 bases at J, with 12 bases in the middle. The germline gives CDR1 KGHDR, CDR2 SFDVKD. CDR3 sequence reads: CATSTLVGETQYF. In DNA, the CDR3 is TGTGCCACCAGTACCCTCGTGGGGGAGACCCAGTACTTC.

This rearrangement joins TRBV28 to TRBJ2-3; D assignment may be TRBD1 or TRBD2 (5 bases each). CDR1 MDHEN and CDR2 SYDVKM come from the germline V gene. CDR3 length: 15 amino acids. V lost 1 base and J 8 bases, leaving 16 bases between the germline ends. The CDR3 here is CASSLLGTSSGTQYF. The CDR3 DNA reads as TGTGCCAGCAGTTTATTAGGGACCTCGTCAGGTACGCAGTATTTT.

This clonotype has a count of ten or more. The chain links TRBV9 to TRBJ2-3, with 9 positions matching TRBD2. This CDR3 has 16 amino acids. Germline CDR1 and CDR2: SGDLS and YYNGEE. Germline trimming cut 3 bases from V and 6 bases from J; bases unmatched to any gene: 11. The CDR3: CASSGMTSGRGDTQYF. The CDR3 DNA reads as TGTGCCAGCAGCGGGATGACTAGCGGTCGTGGGGATACGCAGTATTTT.